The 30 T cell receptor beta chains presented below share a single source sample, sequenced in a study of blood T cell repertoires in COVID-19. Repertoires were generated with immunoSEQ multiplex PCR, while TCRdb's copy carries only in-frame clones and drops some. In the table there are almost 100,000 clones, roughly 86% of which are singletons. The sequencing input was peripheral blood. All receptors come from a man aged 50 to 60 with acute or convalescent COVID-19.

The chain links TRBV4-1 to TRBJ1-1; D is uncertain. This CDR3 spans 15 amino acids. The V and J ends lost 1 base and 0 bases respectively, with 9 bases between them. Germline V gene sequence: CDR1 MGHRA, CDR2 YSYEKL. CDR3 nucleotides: TGCGCCAGCAGCCAAGCTTCAGACATGAACACTGAAGCTTTCTTT. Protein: CASSQASDMNTEAFF.

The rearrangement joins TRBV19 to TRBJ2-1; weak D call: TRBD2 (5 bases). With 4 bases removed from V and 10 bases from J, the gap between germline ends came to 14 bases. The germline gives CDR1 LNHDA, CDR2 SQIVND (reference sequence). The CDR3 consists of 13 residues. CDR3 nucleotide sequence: TGTGCCAGTAGTACGTGGACGACGGGGGAGCAGTTCTTC. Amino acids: CASSTWTTGEQFF.

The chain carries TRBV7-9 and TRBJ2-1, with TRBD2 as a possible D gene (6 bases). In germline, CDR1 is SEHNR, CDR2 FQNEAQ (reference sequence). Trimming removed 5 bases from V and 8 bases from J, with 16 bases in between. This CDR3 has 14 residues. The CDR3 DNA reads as TGTGCCAGCAGCCTAGGGCTGGGCGGGGATGAGCAGTTCTTC. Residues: CASSLGLGGDEQFF.

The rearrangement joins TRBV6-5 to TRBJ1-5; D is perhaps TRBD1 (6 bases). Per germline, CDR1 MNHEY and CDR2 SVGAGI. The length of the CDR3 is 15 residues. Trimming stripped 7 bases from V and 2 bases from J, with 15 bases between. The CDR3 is CASIKDRRGNQPQHF. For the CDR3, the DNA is TGTGCCAGCATTAAGGACAGAAGAGGCAATCAGCCCCAGCATTTT.

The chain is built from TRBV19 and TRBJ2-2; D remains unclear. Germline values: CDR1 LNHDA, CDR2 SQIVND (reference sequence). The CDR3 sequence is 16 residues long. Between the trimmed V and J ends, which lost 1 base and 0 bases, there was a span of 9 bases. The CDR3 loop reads CASSIVARTNTGELFF. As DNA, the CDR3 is TGTGCCAGTAGTATAGTCGCCAGGACGAACACCGGGGAGCTGTTTTTT. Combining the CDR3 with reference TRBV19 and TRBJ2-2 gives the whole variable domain DGGITQSPKYLFRKEGQNVTLSCEQNLNHDAMYWYRQDPGQGLRLIYYSQIVNDFQKGDIAEGYSVSREKKESFPLTVTSAQKNPTAFYLCASSIVARTNTGELFFGEGSRLTVL.

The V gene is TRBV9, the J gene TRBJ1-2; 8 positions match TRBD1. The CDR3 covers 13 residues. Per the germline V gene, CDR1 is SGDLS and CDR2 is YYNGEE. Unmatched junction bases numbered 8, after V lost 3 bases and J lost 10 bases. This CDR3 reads CASSEPGQVDYTF. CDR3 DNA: TGTGCCAGCAGCGAACCGGGACAGGTCGACTACACCTTC.

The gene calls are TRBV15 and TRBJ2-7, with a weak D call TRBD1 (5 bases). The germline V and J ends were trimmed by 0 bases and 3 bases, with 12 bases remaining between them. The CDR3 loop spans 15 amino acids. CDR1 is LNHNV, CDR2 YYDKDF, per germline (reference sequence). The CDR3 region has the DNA TGTGCCACCAGCAGAGACGCAGGACACAGCTACGAGCAGTACTTC. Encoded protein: CATSRDAGHSYEQYF.

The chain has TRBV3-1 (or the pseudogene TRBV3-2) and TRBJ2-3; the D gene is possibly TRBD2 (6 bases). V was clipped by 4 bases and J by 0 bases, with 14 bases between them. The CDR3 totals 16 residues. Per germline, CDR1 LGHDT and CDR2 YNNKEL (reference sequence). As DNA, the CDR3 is TGTGCCAGCAGCCGCAGACTAGAAGTTAGCACAGATACGCAGTATTTT. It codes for CASSRRLEVSTDTQYF.

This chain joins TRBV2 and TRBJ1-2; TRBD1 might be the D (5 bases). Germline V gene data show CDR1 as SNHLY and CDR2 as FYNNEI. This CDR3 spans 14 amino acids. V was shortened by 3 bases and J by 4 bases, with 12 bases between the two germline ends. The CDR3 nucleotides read TGTGCCAGCAGTGATAAGGGAGGGGTCTATGGCTACACCTTC. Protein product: CASSDKGGVYGYTF.

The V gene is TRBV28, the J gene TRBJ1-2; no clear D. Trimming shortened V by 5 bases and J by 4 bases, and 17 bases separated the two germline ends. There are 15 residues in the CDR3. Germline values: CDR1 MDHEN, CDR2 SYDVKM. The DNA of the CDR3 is TGTGCCAGCAGTCCGGCAGGCGTCCATATCTATGGCTACACCTTC. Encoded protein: CASSPAGVHIYGYTF.

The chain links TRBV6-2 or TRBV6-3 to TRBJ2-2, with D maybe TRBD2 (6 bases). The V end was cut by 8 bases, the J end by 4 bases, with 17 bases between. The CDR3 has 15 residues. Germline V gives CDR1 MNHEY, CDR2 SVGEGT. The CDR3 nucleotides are TGTGCCAGCCGTTCAGGGCGGGGATTCACCGGGGAGCTGTTTTTT. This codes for CASRSGRGFTGELFF.

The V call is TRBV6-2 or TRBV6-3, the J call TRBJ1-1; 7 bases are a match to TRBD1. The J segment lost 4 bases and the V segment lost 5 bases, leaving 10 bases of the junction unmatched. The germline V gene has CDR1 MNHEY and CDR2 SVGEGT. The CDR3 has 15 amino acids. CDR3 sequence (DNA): TGTGCCAGCAGTCCATTAACAGGGGTTCGCACTGAAGCTTTCTTT. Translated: CASSPLTGVRTEAFF.

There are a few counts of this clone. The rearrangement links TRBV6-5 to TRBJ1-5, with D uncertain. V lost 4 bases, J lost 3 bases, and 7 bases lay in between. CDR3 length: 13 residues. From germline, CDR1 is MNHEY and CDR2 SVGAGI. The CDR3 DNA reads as TGTGCCAGCAGTTTAAACACCAATCAGCCCCAGCATTTT. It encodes CASSLNTNQPQHF.

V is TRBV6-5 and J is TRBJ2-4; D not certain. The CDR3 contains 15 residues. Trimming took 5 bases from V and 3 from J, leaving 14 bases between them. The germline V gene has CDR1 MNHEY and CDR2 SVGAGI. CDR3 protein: CASSPRGISKNIQYF. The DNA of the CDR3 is TGTGCCAGCAGTCCCAGAGGAATCAGCAAAAACATTCAGTACTTC.

The CDR3, as DNA: TGTGCCTGGGGGCCTGTGGGACAGGGGGGCTATGGCTACACCTTC. This encodes CAWGPVGQGGYGYTF. The rearrangement uses TRBV30 and TRBJ1-2, with 11 bases matching TRBD1. The CDR3 runs 15 residues. V lost 5 bases and J lost 4; bases outside the gene matches: 9. Germline CDR1 and CDR2: GTSNPN and SVGIG (reference sequence).

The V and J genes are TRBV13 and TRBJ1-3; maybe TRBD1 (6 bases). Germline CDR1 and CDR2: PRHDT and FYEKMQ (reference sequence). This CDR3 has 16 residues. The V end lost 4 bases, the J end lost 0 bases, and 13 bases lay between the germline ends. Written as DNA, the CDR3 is TGTGCCAGCAGCTCCCGGGACACCGACTCTGGAAACACCATATATTTT. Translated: CASSSRDTDSGNTIYF. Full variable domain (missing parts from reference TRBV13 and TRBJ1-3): AAGVIQSPRHLIKEKRETATLKCYPIPRHDTVYWYQQGPGQDPQFLISFYEKMQSDKGSIPDRFSAQQFSDYHSELNMSSLELGDSALYFCASSSRDTDSGNTIYFGEGSWLTVV.

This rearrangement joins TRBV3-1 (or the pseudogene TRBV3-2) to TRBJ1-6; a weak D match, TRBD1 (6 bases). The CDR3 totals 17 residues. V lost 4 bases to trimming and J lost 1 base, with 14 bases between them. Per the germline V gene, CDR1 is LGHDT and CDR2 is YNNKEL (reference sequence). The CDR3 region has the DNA TGTGCCAGCAGCCCCCCTGGGGGCTGGTCCTATAATTCACCCCTCCACTTT. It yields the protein CASSPPGGWSYNSPLHF.

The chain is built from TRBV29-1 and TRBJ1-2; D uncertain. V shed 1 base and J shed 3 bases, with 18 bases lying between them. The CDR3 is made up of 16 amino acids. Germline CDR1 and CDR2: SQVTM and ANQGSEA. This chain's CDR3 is CSVEGVLGGQDYGYTF. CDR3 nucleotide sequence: TGCAGCGTTGAAGGGGTGTTGGGAGGTCAAGACTATGGCTACACCTTC.

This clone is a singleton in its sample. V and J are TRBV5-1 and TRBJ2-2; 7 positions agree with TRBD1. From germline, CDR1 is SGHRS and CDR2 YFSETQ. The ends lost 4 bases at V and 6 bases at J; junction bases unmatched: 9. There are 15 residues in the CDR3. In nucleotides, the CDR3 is TGCGCCAGCAGCCCAGGGACAGAGGTGCCCGGGGAGCTGTTTTTT. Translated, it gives CASSPGTEVPGELFF.

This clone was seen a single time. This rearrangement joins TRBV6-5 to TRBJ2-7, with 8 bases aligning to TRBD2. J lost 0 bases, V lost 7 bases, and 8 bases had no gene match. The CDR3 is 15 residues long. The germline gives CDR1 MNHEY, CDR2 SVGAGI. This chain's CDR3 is CASKAGGADSYEQYF. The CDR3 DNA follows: TGTGCCAGCAAGGCGGGGGGCGCAGACTCCTACGAGCAGTACTTC.

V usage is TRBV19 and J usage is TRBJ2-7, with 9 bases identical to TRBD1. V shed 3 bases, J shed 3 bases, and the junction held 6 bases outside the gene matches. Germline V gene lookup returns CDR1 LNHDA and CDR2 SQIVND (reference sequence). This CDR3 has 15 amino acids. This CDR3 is CASSIHQGQGYEQYF. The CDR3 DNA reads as TGTGCCAGTAGTATCCACCAGGGACAGGGCTACGAGCAGTACTTC. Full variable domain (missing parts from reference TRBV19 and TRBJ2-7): DGGITQSPKYLFRKEGQNVTLSCEQNLNHDAMYWYRQDPGQGLRLIYYSQIVNDFQKGDIAEGYSVSREKKESFPLTVTSAQKNPTAFYLCASSIHQGQGYEQYFGPGTRLTVT.

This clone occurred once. The CDR3 bases are TGTGCCAGCAGCTTAACAGACAGGGCTGGCCTCGAGCAGTACTTC. Its translation: CASSLTDRAGLEQYF. The chain carries TRBV5-6 and TRBJ2-7, with TRBD1 matching over 7 bases. Germline values: CDR1 SGHDT, CDR2 YYEEEE. This CDR3 spans 15 amino acids. With 2 bases clipped from V and 6 bases from J, the junction kept 11 bases outside the gene matches. The full variable domain, completed using reference TRBV5-6 and TRBJ2-7, is DAGVTQSPTHLIKTRGQQVTLRCSPKSGHDTVSWYQQALGQGPQFIFQYYEEEERQRGNFPDRFSGHQFPNYSSELNVNALLLGDSALYLCASSLTDRAGLEQYFGPGTRLTVT.

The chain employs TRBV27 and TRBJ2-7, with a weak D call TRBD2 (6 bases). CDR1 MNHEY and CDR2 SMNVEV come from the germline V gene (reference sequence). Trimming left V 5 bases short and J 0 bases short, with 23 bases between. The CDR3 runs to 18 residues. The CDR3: CASSPFPIYSGSSYEQYF. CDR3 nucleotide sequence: TGTGCCAGCAGTCCCTTTCCGATTTATAGCGGATCCTCCTACGAGCAGTACTTC.

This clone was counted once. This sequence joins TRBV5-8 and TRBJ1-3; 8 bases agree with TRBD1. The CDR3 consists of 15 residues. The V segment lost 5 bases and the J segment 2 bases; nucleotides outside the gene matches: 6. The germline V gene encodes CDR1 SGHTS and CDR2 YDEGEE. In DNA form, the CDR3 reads TGTGCCAGCAGTCCCGGACAGGGCACTGGAAACACCATATATTTT. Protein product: CASSPGQGTGNTIYF.

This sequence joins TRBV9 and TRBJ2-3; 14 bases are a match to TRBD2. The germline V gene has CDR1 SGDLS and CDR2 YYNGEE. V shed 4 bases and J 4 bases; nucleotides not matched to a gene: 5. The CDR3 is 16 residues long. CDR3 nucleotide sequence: TGTGCCAGCAGCCCCTGGACTAGCGGGAGGTCAGATACGCAGTATTTT. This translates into CASSPWTSGRSDTQYF.

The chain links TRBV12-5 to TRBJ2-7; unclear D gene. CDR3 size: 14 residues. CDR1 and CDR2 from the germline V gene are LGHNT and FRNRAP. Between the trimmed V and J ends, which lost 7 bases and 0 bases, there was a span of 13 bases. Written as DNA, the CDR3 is TGTGCTAGTGTCCCGTCCGCGAGCTCCTACGAGCAGTACTTC. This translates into CASVPSASSYEQYF.

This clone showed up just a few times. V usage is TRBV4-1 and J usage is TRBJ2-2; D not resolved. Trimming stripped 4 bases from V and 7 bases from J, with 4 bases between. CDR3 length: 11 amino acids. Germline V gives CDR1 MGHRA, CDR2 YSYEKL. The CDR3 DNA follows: TGCGCCAGCAGCCGGCACGGGGAGCTGTTTTTT. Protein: CASSRHGELFF.

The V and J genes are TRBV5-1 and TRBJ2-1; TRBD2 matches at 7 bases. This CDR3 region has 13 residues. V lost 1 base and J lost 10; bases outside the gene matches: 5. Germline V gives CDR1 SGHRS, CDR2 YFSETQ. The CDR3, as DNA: TGCGCCAGCAGCTTGAAGGGAGGGCCGGAGCAGTTCTTC. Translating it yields CASSLKGGPEQFF.

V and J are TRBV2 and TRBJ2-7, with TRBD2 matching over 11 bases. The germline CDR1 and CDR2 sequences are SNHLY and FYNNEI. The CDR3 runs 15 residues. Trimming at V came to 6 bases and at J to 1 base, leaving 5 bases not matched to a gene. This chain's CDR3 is CASSGLAGISYEQYF. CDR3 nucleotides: TGTGCCAGCAGCGGACTAGCGGGTATTTCCTACGAGCAGTACTTC.

As DNA, the CDR3 is TGTGCCAGCAGCCAAGGACAGGGAGCGAGGTTATTCTTC. Amino acid sequence: CASSQGQGARLFF. The chain has TRBV3-1 (or the pseudogene TRBV3-2) and TRBJ2-1, with TRBD1 matching over 7 bases. CDR1 and CDR2 from the germline V gene are LGHDT and YNNKEL (reference sequence). J was trimmed by 16 bases and V by 1 base; bases with no gene match: 10. The CDR3 loop spans 13 amino acids.